These 5 T cell receptor beta chains share one sample of origin, sequenced in a study of cytomegalovirus exposure and HLA in healthy donors. Primers for the PCR totalled 60 Vbeta and 13 Jbeta. The table came from immunoSEQ multiplex PCR; TCRdb's copy has only in-frame clones and leaves some out. The table lists over 100,000 clones, approximately 74% of them singletons. The sequencing input was PBMCs. These receptors came from a male donor in good health and CMV-seronegative.

V and J are TRBV13 and TRBJ1-2; 7 positions agree with TRBD1. The V gene end was trimmed by 0 bases and the J gene end by 5 bases; junction bases not matched to a gene: 3. Germline CDR1 reads PRHDT; CDR2 reads FYEKMQ (reference sequence). The CDR3 extends over 14 amino acids. CDR3 residues: CASSLGTGRYGYTF. For the CDR3, the DNA is TGTGCCAGCAGCTTAGGGACAGGGAGGTATGGCTACACCTTC.

The V call is TRBV16, the J call TRBJ2-3, with D perhaps matching TRBD2 (7 bases). Germline V gene sequence: CDR1 KGHSY, CDR2 FQNENV. Trimming took 2 bases from V and 2 from J, leaving 14 bases between them. This CDR3 has 16 residues. The CDR3 sequence is CASSQHRGADTDTQYF. DNA for the CDR3: TGTGCCAGCAGCCAACACCGGGGGGCAGACACAGATACGCAGTATTTT.

V is TRBV29-1 and J is TRBJ2-1, with TRBD2 identical over 11 bases. V was pared by 4 bases and J by 5 bases, with 4 bases of the junction left unmatched. CDR3 length: 14 amino acids. CDR1 SQVTM and CDR2 ANQGSEA come from the germline V gene. CDR3 in amino acids: CSVGLAGPNNEQFF. Here the CDR3 DNA reads TGCAGCGTTGGACTAGCGGGGCCCAACAATGAGCAGTTCTTC.

The chain uses TRBV11-3 and TRBJ1-2; TRBD1 matches at 12 bases. Germline CDR1 is SGHNT and CDR2 is YENEEA. The CDR3 consists of 16 residues. Germline trimming cut 10 bases from V and 4 bases from J; bases unmatched to any gene: 13. The CDR3: CAIRRWDRGPLYGYTF. The CDR3 DNA is TGTGCCATCCGCCGTTGGGACAGGGGGCCTCTCTATGGCTACACCTTC.

This clone showed up just once. The rearrangement uses TRBV29-1 and TRBJ1-5; 8 bases agree with TRBD1. The CDR3 length is 12 residues. The trim removed 6 bases at V and 7 bases at J, leaving 5 bases unmatched. CDR1 and CDR2 from the germline V gene are SQVTM and ANQGSEA. The CDR3 DNA follows: TGCAGCGTCCAGGGGGCCGGGCAGCCCCAGCATTTT. Translation gives CSVQGAGQPQHF.